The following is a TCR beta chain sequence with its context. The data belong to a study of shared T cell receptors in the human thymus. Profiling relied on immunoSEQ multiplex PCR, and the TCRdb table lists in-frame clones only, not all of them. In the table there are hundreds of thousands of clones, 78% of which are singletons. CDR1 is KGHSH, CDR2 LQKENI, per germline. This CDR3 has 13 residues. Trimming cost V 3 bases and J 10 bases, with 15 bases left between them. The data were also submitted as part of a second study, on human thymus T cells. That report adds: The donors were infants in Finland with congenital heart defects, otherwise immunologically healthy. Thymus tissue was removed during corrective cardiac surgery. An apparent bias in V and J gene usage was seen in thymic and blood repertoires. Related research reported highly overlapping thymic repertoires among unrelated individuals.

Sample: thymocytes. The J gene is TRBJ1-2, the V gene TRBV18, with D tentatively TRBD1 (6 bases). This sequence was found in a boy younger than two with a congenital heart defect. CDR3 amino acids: CASSPMAGVDYTF. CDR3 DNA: TGTGCCAGCTCACCCATGGCAGGGGTCGACTACACCTTC.